Shown below are 18 T cell receptor beta chains from a single sample sequenced in a study of blood T cells in healthy people across ages. Next came a second PCR, run for about 6 to 12 cycles, which used a sample-barcoded 5' primer along with a J-beta primer mix. One entry per CDR3 protein results from TCRdb running MiXCR on the 5' RACE reads. The sample has hundreds of thousands of distinct CDR3 sequences, around 62% seen once; the top ten hold roughly 26%. Specimen: blood. The source of these receptors is a man aged 25 to 40 in good health.

V gene TRBV7-9 combines with J gene TRBJ2-3; D is ambiguous. Germline loops: CDR1 SEHNR, CDR2 FQNEAQ (reference sequence). The CDR3 extends over 13 amino acids. The V and J ends lost 4 bases and 6 bases respectively, with 11 bases between them. The CDR3 here is CASSWSLGDTQYF. CDR3 nucleotide sequence: TGTGCCAGCAGCTGGTCCCTTGGGGATACGCAGTATTTT.

The chain has TRBV5-1 and TRBJ2-6, with D possibly TRBD1 on 5 matching bases. V lost 3 bases and J lost 4, with 17 bases in between. The CDR3 sequence is 17 residues long. The germline V gene encodes CDR1 SGHRS and CDR2 YFSETQ. CDR3 sequence: CASSSAPDGAGANVLTF. The CDR3 nucleotides are TGCGCCAGCAGCTCGGCACCAGATGGGGCCGGGGCCAACGTCCTGACTTTC.

The V call is TRBV15, the J call TRBJ1-2, with D tentatively TRBD1 (5 bases). V was pared by 1 base and J by 6 bases, with 18 bases between. The CDR3 has 16 amino acids. The germline V gene encodes CDR1 LNHNV and CDR2 YYDKDF (reference sequence). The CDR3 is CATSRAYQGIENGYTF. DNA for the CDR3: TGTGCCACCAGCAGAGCCTACCAGGGTATAGAAAATGGCTACACCTTC.

The rearrangement uses TRBV16 and TRBJ1-4; 8 positions match TRBD1. This CDR3 has 15 amino acids. With 3 bases clipped from V and 5 bases from J, the junction kept 5 bases outside the gene matches. Germline V gene data show CDR1 as KGHSY and CDR2 as FQNENV. This chain's CDR3 is CASSHPDRVNEKLFF. The CDR3 nucleotides are TGTGCCAGCAGCCACCCGGACAGGGTGAATGAAAAACTGTTTTTT.

The chain carries TRBV5-1 and TRBJ2-1, with 7 bases that match TRBD1. Germline assignment: CDR1 SGHRS and CDR2 YFSETQ. CDR3 length equals 13 residues. V was clipped by 2 bases and J by 8 bases; unmatched bases: 4. Here the CDR3 reads CASSFTGEHEQFF. The CDR3 DNA sequence: TGCGCCAGCAGCTTTACAGGGGAGCATGAGCAGTTCTTC.

The genes are TRBV5-1 and TRBJ2-3, with D possibly being TRBD2 (7 bases). From germline, CDR1 is SGHRS and CDR2 YFSETQ. The ends were cut back, 0 bases at V and 3 bases at J, with 14 bases in the middle. The length of the CDR3 is 16 residues. CDR3 region: CASSLGQRGGTDTQYF. The CDR3 DNA reads as TGCGCCAGCAGCTTGGGCCAAAGGGGGGGGACAGATACGCAGTATTTT.

V is TRBV7-2 and J is TRBJ2-2, with D possibly being TRBD2 (5 bases). Trimming pared 5 bases from V and 4 bases from J, leaving 11 bases between. The CDR3 sequence is 14 residues long. Germline CDR1 reads SGHTA; CDR2 reads FQGNSA. The CDR3 is CASSARRATGELFF. The CDR3 coding sequence is TGTGCCAGCAGCGCTCGGCGGGCCACCGGGGAGCTGTTTTTT.

This chain joins TRBV27 and TRBJ2-3; D may be TRBD1 (6 bases). CDR3 size: 13 residues. V lost 5 bases, J lost 4 bases, and 10 bases lay in between. CDR1 and CDR2 from the germline V gene are MNHEY and SMNVEV (reference sequence). CDR3 in amino acids: CASSDTGSDTQYF. CDR3 bases: TGTGCCAGCAGTGACACAGGGTCAGATACGCAGTATTTT.

This chain uses TRBV27 with TRBJ2-7; D not resolved. The ends were cut back, 10 bases at V and 4 bases at J, with 17 bases in the middle. The CDR3 consists of 13 residues. Germline CDR1 MNHEY, CDR2 SMNVEV (reference sequence). The CDR3 spells CATRDTLTYEQYF. The CDR3 DNA reads TGTGCCACCAGAGACACCTTAACTTACGAGCAGTACTTC.

This chain connects TRBV20-1 to TRBJ2-3; 8 bases align to TRBD2. V dropped 0 bases and J dropped 4; count of bases not matched to a gene: 3. The germline V gene encodes CDR1 DFQATT and CDR2 SNEGSKA (reference sequence). The CDR3 loop spans 14 amino acids. The CDR3 DNA is TGCAGTGCTAGAGACCCGGGAGGGCCAGATACGCAGTATTTT. Protein: CSARDPGGPDTQYF.

The chain employs TRBV7-2 and TRBJ2-1, with 8 bases that match TRBD2. The length of the CDR3 is 15 residues. Losses at the gene ends were 2 bases for V and 7 bases for J; bases not matched to a gene: 7. Looked up from germline, CDR1 is SGHTA and CDR2 is FQGNSA. In nucleotides, the CDR3 is TGTGCCAGCAGCTTAACGGGGGGGCTGGGTAATGAGCAGTTCTTC. Amino acid sequence: CASSLTGGLGNEQFF.

This clonotype showed up many times. The chain joins TRBV7-3 to TRBJ2-3; D is unclear. V was cut by 1 base and J by 6 bases, with 11 bases left in between. There are 14 residues in the CDR3. Germline CDR1 and CDR2: SGHTA and FQGTGA. CDR3 coding DNA: TGTGCCAGCAGCTTAATGGGTGGGCGGGATACGCAGTATTTT. It specifies CASSLMGGRDTQYF.

The rearrangement uses TRBV11-1 and TRBJ1-1; D gene ambiguous. The CDR3 contains 13 residues. V lost 5 bases, J lost 2 bases, and 9 bases lay in between. Germline CDR1 is SGHAT and CDR2 is FQDESV (reference sequence). CDR3 sequence (DNA): TGTGCCAGCAGCCGTATGGTTAACACTGAAGCTTTCTTT. Translation gives CASSRMVNTEAFF. Filled out from reference TRBV11-1 and TRBJ1-1, the complete variable domain reads EAEVAQSPRYKITEKSQAVAFWCDPISGHATLYWYRQILGQGPELLVQFQDESVVDDSQLPKDRFSAERLKGVDSTLKIQPAELGDSAMYLCASSRMVNTEAFFGQGTRLTVV.

The V gene is TRBV20-1, the J gene TRBJ2-7; 7 nucleotides match TRBD1. With 6 bases clipped from V and 4 bases from J, the junction kept 9 bases outside the gene matches. Germline loops: CDR1 DFQATT, CDR2 SNEGSKA (reference sequence). This CDR3 has 13 amino acids. This CDR3 is CSANPTGDYEQYF. CDR3 coding DNA: TGCAGTGCCAACCCTACAGGGGATTACGAGCAGTACTTC.

This clonotype has more than one count but fewer than ten. The CDR3: CASTQGDYYNEQFF. The CDR3 nucleotides read TGTGCCAGCACCCAAGGGGACTACTACAATGAGCAGTTCTTC. The chain employs TRBV7-9 and TRBJ2-1, with 7 bases identical to TRBD2. The CDR3 has 14 amino acids. Germline V gene sequence: CDR1 SEHNR, CDR2 FQNEAQ (reference sequence). The J segment lost 3 bases and the V segment lost 7 bases, leaving 6 bases of the junction unmatched.

The chain carries TRBV20-1 and TRBJ2-5; 9 bases match TRBD1. CDR3 length: 16 residues. The germline CDR1 and CDR2 sequences are DFQATT and SNEGSKA (reference sequence). The trim removed 6 bases at V and 4 bases at J, leaving 15 bases unmatched. CDR3 amino acids: CSAPETGGGLTETQYF. In nucleotides, the CDR3 is TGCAGTGCCCCTGAGACAGGGGGGGGGTTAACAGAGACCCAGTACTTC.

This chain joins TRBV12-3 or TRBV12-4 and TRBJ2-3; 9 nucleotides line up with TRBD1. The ends lost 8 bases at V and 2 bases at J; junction bases unmatched: 8. This CDR3 region has 15 residues. Written as DNA, the CDR3 is TGTGCCAGCGGCACCGGGACAGGGAACACAGATACGCAGTATTTT. It codes for CASGTGTGNTDTQYF.

The rearrangement joins TRBV5-6 to TRBJ2-5; 9 nucleotides match TRBD1. The junction had 8 bases not matched to a gene; V was cut back by 5 bases and J by 6 bases. The CDR3 loop spans 14 amino acids. Germline CDR1 reads SGHDT; CDR2 reads YYEEEE. CDR3 residues: CASRLGTGKKTQYF. The CDR3, as DNA: TGTGCCAGCAGACTCGGGACAGGGAAGAAGACCCAGTACTTC.